The next 5 T cell receptor beta chains were all read from a single sample in a study of T cell responses to AZD1222 COVID-19 vaccine. The method was immunoSEQ multiplex PCR; TCRdb's version includes in-frame clones alone and lacks a portion of them. The sample lists fewer than 150,000 clones, around 91% occurring once. The sample in question was peripheral blood, obtained 28 days after the second AZD1222 dose. The receptor set was obtained from an adult who received the AZD1222 COVID-19 vaccine.

The chain carries TRBV28 and TRBJ1-1; D may be TRBD1 (5 bases). Trimming cost V 6 bases and J 6 bases, with 20 bases left between them. The V gene's germline CDR1 is MDHEN and CDR2 SYDVKM. The CDR3 consists of 15 residues. The CDR3 reads CASSYTLRGAAEAFF. The CDR3 coding sequence is TGTGCCAGCAGCTACACATTACGTGGGGCGGCTGAAGCTTTCTTT. Supplemented by reference TRBV28 and TRBJ1-1, the full variable domain reads DVKVTQSSRYLVKRTGEKVFLECVQDMDHENMFWYRQDPGLGLRLIYFSYDVKMKEKGDIPEGYSVSREKKERFSLILESASTNQTSMYLCASSYTLRGAAEAFFGQGTRLTVV.

The J gene is TRBJ1-1, the V gene TRBV13; D unclear. Trimming took off 3 bases at V and 4 bases at J, with 12 bases between the two ends. This CDR3 is built from 14 residues. CDR1 and CDR2 (germline): PRHDT, FYEKMQ (reference sequence). The CDR3 sequence: CASSFGRSATEAFF. The CDR3 DNA sequence: TGTGCCAGCAGCTTCGGCAGGTCGGCCACTGAAGCTTTCTTT.

This sequence joins TRBV6-1 and TRBJ1-6; D not certain. V was cut by 1 base and J by 7 bases, with 14 bases left in between. The CDR3 spans 16 residues. Germline V gene data show CDR1 as MNHNS and CDR2 as SASEGT. The CDR3 loop reads CASSEGQGLFNSPLHF. The DNA for the CDR3 is TGTGCCAGCAGTGAAGGGCAAGGATTATTCAATTCACCCCTCCACTTT.

The V gene is TRBV6-1, the J gene TRBJ2-1, with D possibly TRBD2 on 5 matching bases. CDR3 size: 17 residues. In germline, CDR1 is MNHNS, CDR2 SASEGT. Between the trimmed V and J ends, which lost 2 bases and 0 bases, there was a span of 14 bases. As DNA, the CDR3 is TGTGCCAGCAGTGAAAGGGCAGCGGTGAGCTCCTACAATGAGCAGTTCTTC. Translating gives CASSERAAVSSYNEQFF.

The rearrangement uses TRBV7-2 and TRBJ1-4, with D perhaps TRBD1 (5 bases). The CDR3 extends over 17 amino acids. Trimming left V 3 bases short and J 2 bases short, with 16 bases between. Germline V gene sequence: CDR1 SGHTA, CDR2 FQGNSA. CDR3 in DNA: TGTGCCAGCAGCTTTGGGCCGGGCAGGGTCACTAATGAAAAACTGTTTTTT. Protein: CASSFGPGRVTNEKLFF.